A selection of T cell receptor beta chains follows, all from one sample in a study of beta chain features in type 1 diabetes. Profiled with immunoSEQ multiplex PCR; TCRdb holds only in-frame clones, not every one. The table includes 390,000 or so clones, more than 11% detected once. The specimen sequenced was naive CD4+ T cells from blood. The source of these receptors is a man under 40 in good health. Each CDR3 is given with its conserved first and last residue. A D gene is named only where the DNA matches it firmly. Some rows mark clone size as missing; the rest say once, few, many or name a class of expanded clone.

clone size,D gene,V gene,J gene,CDR3 protein,CDR3 DNA
-,TRBD2,TRBV7-2,TRBJ2-2,CASRRMVAGNTGELFF,TGTGCCAGCAGGCGTATGGTAGCGGGGAACACCGGGGAGCTGTTTTTT
once,-,TRBV6-5,TRBJ2-3,CASTRVDTQYF,TGTGCCAGCACCAGGGTTGATACGCAGTATTTT
few,-,TRBV29-1,TRBJ2-7,CSVVGQVSYEQYF,TGCAGCGTTGTAGGTCAGGTGTCCTACGAGCAGTACTTC
-,-,TRBV5-1,TRBJ2-7,CASSIGNEQYF,TGCGCCAGCAGCATAGGGAACGAGCAGTACTTC
-,-,TRBV18,TRBJ1-2,CASSPGGLGGYTF,TGTGCCAGCTCACCCGGAGGGCTAGGTGGCTACACCTTC
-,TRBD2,TRBV5-1,TRBJ2-5,CASSPDGAGGPRETQYF,TGCGCCAGCAGCCCCGACGGGGCGGGAGGGCCGCGAGAGACCCAGTACTTC
-,TRBD1,TRBV29-1,TRBJ1-1,CSVVGGRGLGTEAFF,TGCAGCGTTGTTGGGGGCAGGGGGCTCGGTACTGAAGCTTTCTTT
-,TRBD2,TRBV5-1,TRBJ2-3,CASSPNPGTSGAQYF,TGCGCCAGCAGCCCTAACCCCGGGACTAGCGGAGCGCAGTATTTT
-,-,TRBV7-2,TRBJ2-5,CASSPGRGPYQETQYF,TGTGCCAGCAGCCCGGGCCGAGGGCCCTACCAAGAGACCCAGTACTTC
few,-,TRBV7-9,TRBJ1-5,CASSLGNQPQHF,TGTGCCAGCAGCTTAGGTAATCAGCCCCAGCATTTT
few,-,TRBV5-6,TRBJ1-6,CASSPRGRSPLHF,TGTGCCAGCAGCCCAAGGGGACGGTCACCCCTCCACTTT
few,-,TRBV9,TRBJ1-2,CASSSRTRNYGYTF,TGTGCCAGCAGCTCCCGGACAAGGAACTATGGCTACACCTTC
few,-,TRBV7-2,TRBJ2-7,CASSLYRQTYEQYF,TGTGCCAGCAGCTTATACAGACAGACTTACGAGCAGTACTTC
few,TRBD2,TRBV28,TRBJ2-3,CASSPLTSGLPDTQYF,TGTGCCAGCAGTCCCTTGACTAGCGGGTTGCCAGATACGCAGTATTTT
few,-,TRBV7-9,TRBJ2-5,CASSPRGEETQYF,TGTGCCAGCAGCCCCAGGGGGGAAGAGACCCAGTACTTC
-,-,TRBV11-3,TRBJ2-3,CASSFGGGTDTQYF,TGTGCCAGCAGCTTCGGGGGAGGCACAGATACGCAGTATTTT
-,-,TRBV6-5,TRBJ2-7,CASSYGFIGEQYF,TGTGCCAGCAGTTATGGTTTCATTGGAGAGCAGTACTTC
few,-,TRBV28,TRBJ2-5,CASGATTGPGGTQYF,TGTGCCAGCGGCGCGACGACAGGCCCCGGAGGGACCCAGTACTTC
few,-,TRBV7-2,TRBJ1-6,CASTRSGIFNSPLHF,TGTGCCAGCACCCGATCGGGTATTTTTAATTCACCCCTCCACTTT
few,-,TRBV7-2,TRBJ2-3,CASSTRGSADTQYF,TGTGCCAGCAGCACGCGGGGCAGCGCGGATACGCAGTATTTT
-,-,TRBV30,TRBJ2-3,CAWSRGGTDTQYF,TGTGCCTGGAGCCGGGGAGGCACAGATACGCAGTATTTT
few,-,TRBV19,TRBJ2-5,CASSIASQLKIGETQYF,TGTGCCAGTAGTATAGCCTCTCAGCTCAAGATTGGCGAGACCCAGTACTTC
few,-,TRBV5-4,TRBJ2-5,CASSFDQGVGETQYF,TGTGCCAGCAGCTTTGATCAGGGAGTCGGAGAGACCCAGTACTTC
few,-,TRBV4-3,TRBJ2-2,CASSQGGGQVAGELFF,TGCGCCAGCAGCCAAGGAGGGGGGCAGGTCGCCGGGGAGCTGTTTTTT
-,TRBD2,TRBV5-4,TRBJ2-1,CATRAGVFQSSYNEQFF,TGTGCTACGCGAGCGGGGGTCTTCCAAAGCTCCTACAATGAGCAGTTCTTC
-,-,TRBV4-3,TRBJ1-5,CASSQTGNQPQHF,TGCGCCAGCAGCCAAACTGGGAATCAGCCCCAGCATTTT
-,-,TRBV7-2,TRBJ2-6,CASSLKGAGANVLTF,TGTGCCAGCAGCTTAAAGGGTGCCGGGGCCAACGTCCTGACTTTC